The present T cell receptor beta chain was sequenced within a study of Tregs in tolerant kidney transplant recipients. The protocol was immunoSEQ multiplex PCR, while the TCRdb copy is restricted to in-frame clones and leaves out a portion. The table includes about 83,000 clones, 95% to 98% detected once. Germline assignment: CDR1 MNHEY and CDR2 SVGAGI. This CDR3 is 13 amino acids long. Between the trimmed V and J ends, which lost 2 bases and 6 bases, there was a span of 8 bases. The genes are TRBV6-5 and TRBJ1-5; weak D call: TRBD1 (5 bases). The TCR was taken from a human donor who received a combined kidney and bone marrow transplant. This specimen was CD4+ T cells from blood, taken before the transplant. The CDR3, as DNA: TGTGCCAGCAGTTACGGGGGGACTCAGCCCCAGCATTTT. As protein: CASSYGGTQPQHF.